This T cell receptor beta chain was sequenced during a study of CD8+CD57+ T cells in acquired aplastic anemia. Study at large: The mean DNA yield obtained from sorted CD4+ and CD8+ cells came to 3.2 ug. Study-wide points: CD8+ Simpson's diversity showed no significant patient-control difference. Sharing between patients and controls was observed for twenty-nine CD8+ CDR3 sequences.

The study profiled TCR beta VDJ and CDR3 using genomic DNA as template. TCRdb called the reads again in MiXCR, with one record for every CDR3 protein. The data contain 400,000 to 500,000 distinct CDR3 sequences, 55% to 70% of them singletons. Worth noting for this clonotype: Its specificity is not known. The conserved phenylalanine or tryptophan is not found at the CDR3 terminus, so this likely reflects a read error. The DNA is omitted, as the CDR3 cannot be located on it reliably, and the CDR3 follows TCRdb's listing.

From germline, CDR1 is SNHLY and CDR2 FYNNEI. The CDR3 numbers 16 amino acids, ends counted. The clonotype comes from a human donor in good health, serving as a control. The sequencing sample was made of sorted CD4+, CD8+, or CD8+CD57+ T cells (not recorded which) from PBMCs. The rearrangement uses TRBV2 and TRBJ2-3; the table's D call of TRBD1 was not tested on the DNA. The CDR3 here is CASRTQYANTGELFFG.